This TCR beta chain originates from a study of regulatory T cells in long-lasting Graves disease. Study-wide points: Persistent Graves' patients showed less TCR diversity than newly diagnosed ones.

Regarding this clonotype: Its specificity is unknown.

Time point meaning: newly diagnosed GD, antithyroid drugs for less than 3 months. Extracted RNA from PBMCs served as the source of the TCR library. With iRepertoire HTBI primers and Arm-PCR of CDR3 regions, TCR beta libraries were built. A single record per CDR3 protein comes from TCRdb applying MiXCR to the multiplex PCR reads. The table records 550,000 to 600,000 distinct CDR3 sequences, around 15% of them present only once. Germline CDR1 and CDR2: SGHAT and FQNNGV. The CDR3 has 15 amino acids. V shed 1 base and J shed 0 bases, with 9 bases lying between them. These data also featured in a second study, about T cells in Graves' hyperthyroidism and ophthalmopathy. That report adds: Hyperthyroidism in the patients, aged 18 to 65, was newly diagnosed and under 2 months in duration. Diagnoses were made from clinical symptoms, serum measures (thyroxine and TRAb), thyroid ultrasound and orbital computed tomography.

This chain connects TRBV11-2 to TRBJ1-1, with D unresolved. This TCR came from a man aged 18 to 30 with Graves disease. The sequencing used peripheral blood mononuclear cells (PBMCs), collected at new diagnosis, from a patient treated with antithyroid drugs. CDR3 region: CASSLVEGMNTEAFF. DNA of the CDR3: TGTGCCAGCAGCTTAGTTGAGGGTATGAACACTGAAGCTTTCTTT. The variable domain in full, with the rest retrieved from reference TRBV11-2 and TRBJ1-1, is EAGVAQSPRYKIIEKRQSVAFWCNPISGHATLYWYQQILGQGPKLLIQFQNNGVVDDSQLPKDRFSAERLKGVDSTLKIQPAKLEDSAVYLCASSLVEGMNTEAFFGQGTRLTVV.